This TCR beta chain was found in a study of prognosis after radiotherapy for stage I lung cancer. Study background: Oligometastatic NSCLC after surgical resection of the primary tumor was present in roughly 5 patients, while newly diagnosed primary stage I lung tumors were present in approximately 15.

TCR beta CDR3 was amplified from genomic DNA by two-round multiplex PCR. It was primers specific to each TRBV and TRBJ gene that first-round PCR used. The second round of PCR employed universal primers. TCRdb reprocessed the multiplex PCR reads via MiXCR and lists one record per CDR3 protein. Seen here are 15,000 or so distinct CDR3 sequences, about 47% observed once, and the top ten hold around two fifths. At least ten counts were recorded for this clonotype. The antigen is unknown. General observations from the study: After stereotactic body radiation therapy, median unique TCR clones were approximately 7,200, down from 10,000 to 13,000.

Germline V CDR1 and CDR2: LGHDT, YNNKEL (reference sequence). V was clipped by 1 base and J by 1 base, with 8 bases between them. CDR3 size: 15 residues. With two time points in the design, 4.5 to 7 milliliters of peripheral blood were drawn at each one. This receptor was obtained from a donor aged 50 or older with non-small cell lung cancer. The specimen comprised PBMCs, sampled before or after stereotactic body radiation therapy (not recorded which). This sequence joins TRBV3-1 and TRBJ2-1; D gene uncertain. CDR3 region: CASSQGVGSYNEQFF. CDR3 nucleotide sequence: TGTGCCAGCAGCCAAGGGGTAGGTTCCTACAATGAGCAGTTCTTC.